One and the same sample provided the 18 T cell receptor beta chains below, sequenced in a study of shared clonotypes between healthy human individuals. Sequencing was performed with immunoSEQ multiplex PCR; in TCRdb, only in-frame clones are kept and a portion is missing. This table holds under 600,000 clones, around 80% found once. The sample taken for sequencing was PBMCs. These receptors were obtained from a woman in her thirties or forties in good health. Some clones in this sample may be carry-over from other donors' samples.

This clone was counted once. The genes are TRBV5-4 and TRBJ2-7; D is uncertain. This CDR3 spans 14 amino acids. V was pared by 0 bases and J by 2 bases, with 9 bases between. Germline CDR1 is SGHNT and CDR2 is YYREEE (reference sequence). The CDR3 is CASSLGVQTYEQYF. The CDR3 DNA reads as TGTGCCAGCAGCTTGGGTGTACAGACCTACGAGCAGTACTTC. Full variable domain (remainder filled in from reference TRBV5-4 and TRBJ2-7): ETGVTQSPTHLIKTRGQQVTLRCSSQSGHNTVSWYQQALGQGPQFIFQYYREEENGRGNFPPRFSGLQFPNYSSELNVNALELDDSALYLCASSLGVQTYEQYFGPGTRLTVT.

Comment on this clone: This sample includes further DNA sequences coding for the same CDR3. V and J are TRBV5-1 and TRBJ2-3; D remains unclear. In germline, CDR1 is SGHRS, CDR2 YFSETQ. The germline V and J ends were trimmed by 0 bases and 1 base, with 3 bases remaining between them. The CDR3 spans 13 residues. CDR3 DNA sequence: TGCGCCAGCAGCTTGGACGGCACAGATACGCAGTATTTT. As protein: CASSLDGTDTQYF.

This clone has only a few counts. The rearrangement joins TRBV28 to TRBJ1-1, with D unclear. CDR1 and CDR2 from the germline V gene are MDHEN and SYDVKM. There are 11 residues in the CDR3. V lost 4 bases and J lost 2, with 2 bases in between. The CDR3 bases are TGTGCCAGCAGTTCCAACACTGAAGCTTTCTTT. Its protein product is CASSSNTEAFF.

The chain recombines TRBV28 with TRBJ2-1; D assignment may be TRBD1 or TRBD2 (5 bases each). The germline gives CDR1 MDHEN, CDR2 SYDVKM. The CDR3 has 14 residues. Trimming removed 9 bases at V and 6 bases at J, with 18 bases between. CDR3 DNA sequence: TGTGCCAGTCACCGGGACCTCTTATCCAATGAGCAGTTCTTC. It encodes CASHRDLLSNEQFF.

CDR3 region: CSVEEQAGYGYTF. Here the CDR3 DNA reads TGCAGCGTTGAAGAACAGGCAGGCTATGGCTACACCTTC. The chain employs TRBV29-1 and TRBJ1-2; D is perhaps TRBD1 (5 bases). V lost 0 bases, J lost 4 bases, and 9 bases lay in between. The CDR3 has 13 amino acids. Germline-derived CDR1 and CDR2 are SQVTM and ANQGSEA.

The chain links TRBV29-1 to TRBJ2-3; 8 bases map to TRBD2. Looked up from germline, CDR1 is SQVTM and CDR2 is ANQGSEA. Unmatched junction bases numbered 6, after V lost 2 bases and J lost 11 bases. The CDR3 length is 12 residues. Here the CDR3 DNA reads TGCAGCGTTGAAATAGCGGGGCAGCGGCAGTATTTT. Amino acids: CSVEIAGQRQYF.

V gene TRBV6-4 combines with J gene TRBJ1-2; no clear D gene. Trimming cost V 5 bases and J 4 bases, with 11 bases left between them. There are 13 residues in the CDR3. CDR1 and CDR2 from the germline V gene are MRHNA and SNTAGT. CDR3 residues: CASSFGRTYGYTF. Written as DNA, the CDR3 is TGTGCCAGCAGTTTCGGACGGACCTATGGCTACACCTTC.

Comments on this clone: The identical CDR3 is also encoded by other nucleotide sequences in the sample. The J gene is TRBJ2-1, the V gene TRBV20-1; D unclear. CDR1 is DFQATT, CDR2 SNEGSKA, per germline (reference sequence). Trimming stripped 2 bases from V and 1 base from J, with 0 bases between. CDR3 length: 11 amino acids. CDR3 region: CSARSYNEQFF. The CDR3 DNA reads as TGCAGTGCTAGATCCTACAATGAGCAGTTCTTC.

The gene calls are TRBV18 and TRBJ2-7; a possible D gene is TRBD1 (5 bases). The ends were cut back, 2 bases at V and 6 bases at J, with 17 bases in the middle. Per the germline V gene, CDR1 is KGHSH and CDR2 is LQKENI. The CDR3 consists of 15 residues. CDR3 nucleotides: TGTGCCAGCTCACCAACCCCAGCCAGAGACAGCGAGCAGTACTTC. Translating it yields CASSPTPARDSEQYF.

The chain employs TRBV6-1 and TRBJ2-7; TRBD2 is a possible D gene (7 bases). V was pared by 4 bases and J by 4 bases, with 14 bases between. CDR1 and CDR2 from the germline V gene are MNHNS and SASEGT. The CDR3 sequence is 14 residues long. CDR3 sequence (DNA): TGTGCCAGCAGTGTAACCGAGGGGGGGTACGAGCAGTACTTC. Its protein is CASSVTEGGYEQYF.

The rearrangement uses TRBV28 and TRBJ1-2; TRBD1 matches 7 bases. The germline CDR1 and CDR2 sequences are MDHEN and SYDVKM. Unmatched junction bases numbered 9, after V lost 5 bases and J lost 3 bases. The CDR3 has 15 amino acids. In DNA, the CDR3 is TGTGCCAGCAGTCCACCCCCCGGGACAGACTATGGCTACACCTTC. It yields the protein CASSPPPGTDYGYTF.

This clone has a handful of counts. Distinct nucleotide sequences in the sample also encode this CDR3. CDR3 DNA: TGTGCCAGTAGCCCAAGGGACAGCCTGAACACTGAAGCTTTCTTT. It translates to CASSPRDSLNTEAFF. This chain uses TRBV9 with TRBJ1-1; TRBD1 agrees at 7 bases. The CDR3 is 15 amino acids. V lost 8 bases, J lost 0 bases, and 10 bases stayed unmatched. Germline CDR1 reads SGDLS; CDR2 reads YYNGEE.

DNA of the CDR3: TGTGCCACCAGCACTTACAGGGGCCCCTACGAGCAGTACTTC. It is translated as CATSTYRGPYEQYF. The chain uses TRBV15 and TRBJ2-7; TRBD1 matches at 7 bases. This CDR3 is built from 14 residues. Germline V lookup: CDR1 LNHNV, CDR2 YYDKDF (reference sequence). The J segment lost 2 bases and the V segment lost 4 bases, leaving 5 bases of the junction unmatched.

Written as DNA, the CDR3 is TGTGCCAGCAGCCCCTGGGTGTCAGGCACAGATACGCAGTATTTT. Protein: CASSPWVSGTDTQYF. The V call is TRBV9, the J call TRBJ2-3; D not certain. Germline V gives CDR1 SGDLS, CDR2 YYNGEE. Trimming left V 4 bases short and J 1 base short, with 13 bases between. The CDR3 extends over 15 amino acids. Using reference TRBV9 and TRBJ2-3 for the parts outside the CDR3, the full variable domain is DSGVTQTPKHLITATGQRVTLRCSPRSGDLSVYWYQQSLDQGLQFLIQYYNGEERAKGNILERFSAQQFPDLHSELNLSSLELGDSALYFCASSPWVSGTDTQYFGPGTRLTVL.

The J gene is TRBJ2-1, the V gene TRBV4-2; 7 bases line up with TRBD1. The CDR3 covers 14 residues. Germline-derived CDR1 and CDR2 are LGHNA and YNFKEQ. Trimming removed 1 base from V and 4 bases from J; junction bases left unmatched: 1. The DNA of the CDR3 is TGTGCCAGCAGCCAAGGGGACAGATACAATGAGCAGTTCTTC. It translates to CASSQGDRYNEQFF.

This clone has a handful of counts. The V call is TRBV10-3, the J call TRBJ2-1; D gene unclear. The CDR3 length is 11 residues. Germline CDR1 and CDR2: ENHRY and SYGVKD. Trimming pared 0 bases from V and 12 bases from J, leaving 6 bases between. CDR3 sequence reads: CAISESLAQFF. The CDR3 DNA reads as TGTGCCATCAGTGAGTCACTCGCGCAGTTCTTC.

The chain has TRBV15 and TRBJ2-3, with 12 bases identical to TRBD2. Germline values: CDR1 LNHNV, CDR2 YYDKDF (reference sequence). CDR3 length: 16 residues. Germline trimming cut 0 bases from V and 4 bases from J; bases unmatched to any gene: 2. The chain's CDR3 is CATSRDRLAGADTQYF. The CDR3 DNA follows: TGTGCCACCAGCAGAGATCGACTAGCGGGAGCAGATACGCAGTATTTT.

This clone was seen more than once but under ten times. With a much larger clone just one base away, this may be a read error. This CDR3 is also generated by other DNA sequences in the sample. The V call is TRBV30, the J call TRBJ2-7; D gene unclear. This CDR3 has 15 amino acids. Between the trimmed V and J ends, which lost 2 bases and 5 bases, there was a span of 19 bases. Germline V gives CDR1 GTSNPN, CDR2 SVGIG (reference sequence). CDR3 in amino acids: CAWSPTTPVGNEQYF. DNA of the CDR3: TGTGCCTGGAGTCCTACCACACCTGTGGGGAACGAGCAGTACTTC. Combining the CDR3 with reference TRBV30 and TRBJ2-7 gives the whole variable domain SQTIHQWPATLVQPVGSPLSLECTVEGTSNPNLYWYRQAAGRGLQLLFYSVGIGQISSEVPQNLSASRPQDRQFILSSKKLLLSDSGFYLCAWSPTTPVGNEQYFGPGTRLTVT.